Only a few counts were recorded for the clone carrying this T cell receptor beta chain. The target antigen is unknown. The data were taken from a study of CD8 T cells in ankylosing spondylitis. General observations from the study: Ankylosing spondylitis blood seemed to carry a telltale TCR beta motif made of about 8 highly homologous variants. Earlier work had already found some motif variants in reactive arthritis synovial fluid and blood. The study looked at matched synovial fluid samples from ankylosing spondylitis patients. Disease-linked clones were reported to be significantly enriched there.

V was cut by 2 bases and J by 0 bases, with 8 bases left in between. The germline gives CDR1 SGHRS, CDR2 YFSETQ. The CDR3 runs to 14 residues. TCRdb reanalysed the 5' RACE reads using MiXCR and keeps one entry per CDR3 protein. The data contain over 200,000 distinct CDR3 sequences, around 20% of them singletons. J is TRBJ1-1 and V is TRBV5-1; D is ambiguous. The sample was blood, either unsorted or a sorted T cell fraction (not recorded which). This receptor was obtained from a male donor with ankylosing spondylitis. DNA of the CDR3: TGCGCCAGCAGCTTTGAAATAATGAACACTGAAGCTTTCTTT. This codes for CASSFEIMNTEAFF.